This TCR beta chain was profiled in a study of radiation and T cells in renal cell carcinoma. Study-level information: Nephrectomy followed 15 Gy stereotactic body radiation by 4 weeks.

About this clone itself: Its antigen is unknown.

The time point denotes: blood 2 weeks post-SBRT. The treatment denotes: 15 Gy SBRT to primary tumor, nephrectomy 4 weeks later. The tumor was a clear cell renal cell carcinoma. The study's findings and limits: Top tumor clonotypes rose in blood 2 weeks post-radiation, then contracted. No pretreatment tumor biopsies were available for baseline clonotypes.

Only in-frame clones appear in the TCRdb table, and some are missing; sequencing was by immunoSEQ multiplex PCR. The sample lists approximately 49,000 clones, 80% occurring once. The sequencing used blood, collected from a patient whose treatment included radiotherapy and nephrectomy. The sequence came from a woman between 65 and 79 years old with renal cell carcinoma.

The CDR3 here is CASSMTSYEQYF. The CDR3 bases are TGTGCCAGTAGTATGACCTCCTACGAGCAGTACTTC. This chain joins TRBV19 and TRBJ2-7; D is unclear. The CDR3 extends over 12 amino acids. The V and J ends lost 3 bases and 0 bases respectively, with 3 bases between them. Germline values: CDR1 LNHDA, CDR2 SQIVND (reference sequence).